Included here is one T cell receptor (beta chain) sequence, with context. Healthy HIV-negative adults without recent acute infections or vaccinations served as donors. Splitting of each subset's genomic DNA was done evenly across several immunoSEQ plates. The repertoire was sequenced with immunoSEQ multiplex PCR; TCRdb's copy has only in-frame clones and lacks some. The sample has millions of clones; approximately 92% are singletons. V shed 3 bases and J 8 bases; nucleotides not matched to a gene: 8. CDR3 length equals 14 residues. Per the germline V gene, CDR1 is SGDLS and CDR2 is YYNGEE. The data were taken from a study of shared clonotypes between healthy human individuals.

The gene calls are TRBV9 and TRBJ1-2; 9 nucleotides align to TRBD1. The sequenced sample consisted of naive CD4+ T cells sorted from blood. This sample's subset: CD45RA+ positively selected. This TCR derives from a young man in good health. The CDR3 here is CASSERTGVNGYTF. The CDR3 region has the DNA TGTGCCAGCAGCGAACGGACAGGGGTGAACGGCTACACCTTC.